Shown below are 18 T cell receptor beta chains from a single sample sequenced in a study of blood T cell repertoires in COVID-19. Clones were sequenced by immunoSEQ multiplex PCR, and TCRdb holds only the in-frame ones, with some missing. The profile shows 7,500 to 8,500 clones, over 70% of them singletons. Sample: peripheral blood. Receptors were obtained from a human donor in a cohort sampled during active COVID-19.

V usage is TRBV13 and J usage is TRBJ2-7, with 13 bases matching TRBD2. The CDR3 has 15 amino acids. Germline assignment: CDR1 PRHDT and CDR2 FYEKMQ (reference sequence). The V and J ends lost 4 bases and 6 bases, in that order; junction bases with no gene match: 6. This CDR3 reads CASSSTSGRNGEQYF. Written as DNA, the CDR3 is TGTGCCAGCAGCTCGACTAGCGGGAGGAATGGCGAGCAGTACTTC.

Comments on this clone: One end of the junction fails to match germline, which may point to a read error. The chain employs TRBV12-3 or TRBV12-4 and TRBJ2-1; D is unclear. This CDR3 is 9 amino acids long. The CDR3 DNA reads as TGTGCCAGCTACAATGAACAGTTCTTC. It yields the protein CASYNEQFF.

The rearrangement joins TRBV6-5 to TRBJ2-7; TRBD2 agrees at 8 bases. This CDR3 region has 14 residues. The ends lost 6 bases at V and 3 bases at J; junction bases unmatched: 7. Germline V lookup: CDR1 MNHEY, CDR2 SVGAGI. The CDR3 loop is CASSSLAGHYEQYF. In DNA form, the CDR3 reads TGTGCCAGCAGCTCTCTAGCGGGCCACTACGAGCAGTACTTC.

This clone rates as medium-sized. DNA for the CDR3: TGTGCCAGCTCACAGGGACGAGGCTCTGGAAACACCATATATTTT. Protein sequence: CASSQGRGSGNTIYF. The V and J genes are TRBV2 and TRBJ1-3, with a tentative D call TRBD1 (6 bases). Trimming took 8 bases from V and 0 from J, leaving 14 bases between them. The CDR3 sequence is 15 residues long. Germline assignment: CDR1 SNHLY and CDR2 FYNNEI. Combining the CDR3 with reference TRBV2 and TRBJ1-3 gives the whole variable domain EPEVTQTPSHQVTQMGQEVILRCVPISNHLYFYWYRQILGQKVEFLVSFYNNEISEKSEIFDDQFSVERPDGSNFTLKIRSTKLEDSAMYFCASSQGRGSGNTIYFGEGSWLTVV.

The rearrangement links TRBV29-1 to TRBJ2-7, with TRBD1 matching over 11 bases. This CDR3 has 12 amino acids. Germline CDR1 and CDR2: SQVTM and ANQGSEA. Trimming at V came to 6 bases and at J to 6 bases, leaving 4 bases not matched to a gene. In DNA, the CDR3 is TGCAGCGTCAGGACAGGGGGCCCCGAGCAGTACTTC. It is translated as CSVRTGGPEQYF.

The CDR3 region has the DNA TGTGCCAGCAGTGCTGACAGAAGGAGCTATGGCTACACCTTC. It yields the protein CASSADRRSYGYTF. The V and J genes are TRBV2 and TRBJ1-2; tentatively, D is TRBD1 (5 bases). The CDR3 spans 14 residues. Between the trimmed V and J ends, which lost 4 bases and 4 bases, there was a span of 13 bases. Germline lookup yields CDR1 SNHLY and CDR2 FYNNEI. The entire variable domain, with the rest obtained from reference TRBV2 and TRBJ1-2, is as follows: EPEVTQTPSHQVTQMGQEVILRCVPISNHLYFYWYRQILGQKVEFLVSFYNNEISEKSEIFDDQFSVERPDGSNFTLKIRSTKLEDSAMYFCASSADRRSYGYTFGSGTRLTVV.

This chain links TRBV27 with TRBJ2-4; 12 bases agree with TRBD2. Trimming removed 5 bases from V and 5 bases from J; junction bases left unmatched: 10. Germline V gene sequence: CDR1 MNHEY, CDR2 SMNVEV (reference sequence). The length of the CDR3 is 17 residues. CDR3 region: CASSRRLAGGVQNIQYF. The CDR3 coding sequence is TGTGCCAGCAGTCGGAGGCTAGCGGGAGGGGTACAAAACATTCAGTACTTC.

This clone was observed a handful of times. The rearrangement joins TRBV7-8 to TRBJ1-1, with 7 bases aligning to TRBD1. Germline V lookup: CDR1 SGHVS, CDR2 FQNEAQ. Trimming cost V 1 base and J 0 bases; bases outside gene matches: 2. This CDR3 has 15 residues. This CDR3 is CASSLGGQLNTEAFF. As DNA, the CDR3 is TGTGCCAGCAGCTTAGGGGGACAGCTGAACACTGAAGCTTTCTTT.

This clone has more than one count but fewer than ten. V is TRBV27 and J is TRBJ2-5; 13 nucleotides agree with TRBD2. CDR3 size: 16 residues. The V segment lost 1 base and the J segment 3 bases; nucleotides outside the gene matches: 2. CDR1 is MNHEY and CDR2 is SMNVEV in the germline V gene (reference sequence). The CDR3 bases are TGTGCCAGCAGTTTATTTGGGACTAGCGGGAAAGAGACCCAGTACTTC. It codes for CASSLFGTSGKETQYF.

This chain links TRBV7-9 with TRBJ1-1; the match to TRBD1 covers 8 bases. The germline gives CDR1 SEHNR, CDR2 FQNEAQ (reference sequence). This CDR3 spans 13 amino acids. The V and J ends lost 4 bases and 3 bases, in that order; junction bases with no gene match: 1. This CDR3 reads CASSWDRYTEAFF. The CDR3 nucleotides read TGTGCCAGCAGCTGGGACAGGTACACTGAAGCTTTCTTT.

This chain joins TRBV28 and TRBJ2-1, with TRBD1 as a possible D gene (6 bases). The CDR3 is made up of 13 amino acids. The V gene lost 7 bases and the J gene lost 3 bases, with 10 bases spanning the gap. The germline CDR1 and CDR2 sequences are MDHEN and SYDVKM. This chain's CDR3 is CASNGDNYNEQFF. CDR3 bases: TGTGCCAGCAACGGGGACAACTACAATGAGCAGTTCTTC.

The chain uses TRBV7-8 and TRBJ2-7; TRBD1 might be the D (6 bases). The CDR3 extends over 16 amino acids. The germline V gene encodes CDR1 SGHVS and CDR2 FQNEAQ. V lost 5 bases, J lost 6 bases, and 23 bases lay in between. The CDR3 spells CASSAPTGFGGGEQYF. The CDR3 DNA follows: TGTGCCAGCAGCGCACCGACAGGTTTTGGGGGTGGCGAGCAGTACTTC.

The chain recombines TRBV4-1 with TRBJ2-1, with a weak D call TRBD2 (7 bases). Germline CDR1 reads MGHRA; CDR2 reads YSYEKL. V shed 4 bases and J shed 7 bases, with 23 bases lying between them. This CDR3 has 17 residues. CDR3 region: CASSPLMGALALNEQFF. CDR3 DNA: TGCGCCAGCAGCCCTTTAATGGGGGCACTAGCGTTGAATGAGCAGTTCTTC.

The V gene is TRBV6-5, the J gene TRBJ2-7; weak D call: TRBD2 (6 bases). Per germline, CDR1 MNHEY and CDR2 SVGAGI. The CDR3 is made up of 15 amino acids. The V gene lost 0 bases and the J gene lost 0 bases, with 9 bases spanning the gap. The chain's CDR3 is CASSYSAGSSYEQYF. DNA of the CDR3: TGTGCCAGCAGTTACTCGGCGGGGAGCTCCTACGAGCAGTACTTC.

The chain uses TRBV13 and TRBJ1-2; 8 nucleotides line up with TRBD1. The CDR3 has 13 residues. Germline assignment: CDR1 PRHDT and CDR2 FYEKMQ (reference sequence). V shed 5 bases and J 8 bases; nucleotides not matched to a gene: 7. The CDR3 region has the DNA TGTGCCAGCAGCGTAACAGGGGGGGACGGCTACACCTTC. It translates to CASSVTGGDGYTF.

The J gene is TRBJ2-1, the V gene TRBV19, with 9 bases matching TRBD2. CDR1 LNHDA and CDR2 SQIVND come from the germline V gene (reference sequence). With 4 bases clipped from V and 8 bases from J, the junction kept 12 bases outside the gene matches. CDR3 length: 16 amino acids. CDR3 loop: CASSTLVAGDTYEQFF. The CDR3 nucleotides read TGTGCCAGTAGTACCTTGGTAGCGGGGGATACTTATGAGCAGTTCTTC.

V gene TRBV11-2 combines with J gene TRBJ2-1; 11 positions agree with TRBD2. The CDR3 spans 15 residues. Germline V gene data show CDR1 as SGHAT and CDR2 as FQNNGV. The junction had 7 bases not matched to a gene; V was cut back by 5 bases and J by 7 bases. The CDR3 loop is CASSPTSGSRNEQFF. In DNA, the CDR3 is TGTGCCAGCAGCCCTACTAGCGGGAGCAGGAATGAGCAGTTCTTC.

As regards this clone: A junction boundary mismatches the germline segment, possibly from a read error. The chain combines TRBV10-3 with TRBJ2-1; D remains ambiguous. Germline assignment: CDR1 ENHRY and CDR2 SYGVKD. This CDR3 region has 11 residues. The CDR3: CATSSGNEQFF. The CDR3 DNA follows: TGTGCCACCAGTTCCGGGAATGAGCAGTTCTTC.